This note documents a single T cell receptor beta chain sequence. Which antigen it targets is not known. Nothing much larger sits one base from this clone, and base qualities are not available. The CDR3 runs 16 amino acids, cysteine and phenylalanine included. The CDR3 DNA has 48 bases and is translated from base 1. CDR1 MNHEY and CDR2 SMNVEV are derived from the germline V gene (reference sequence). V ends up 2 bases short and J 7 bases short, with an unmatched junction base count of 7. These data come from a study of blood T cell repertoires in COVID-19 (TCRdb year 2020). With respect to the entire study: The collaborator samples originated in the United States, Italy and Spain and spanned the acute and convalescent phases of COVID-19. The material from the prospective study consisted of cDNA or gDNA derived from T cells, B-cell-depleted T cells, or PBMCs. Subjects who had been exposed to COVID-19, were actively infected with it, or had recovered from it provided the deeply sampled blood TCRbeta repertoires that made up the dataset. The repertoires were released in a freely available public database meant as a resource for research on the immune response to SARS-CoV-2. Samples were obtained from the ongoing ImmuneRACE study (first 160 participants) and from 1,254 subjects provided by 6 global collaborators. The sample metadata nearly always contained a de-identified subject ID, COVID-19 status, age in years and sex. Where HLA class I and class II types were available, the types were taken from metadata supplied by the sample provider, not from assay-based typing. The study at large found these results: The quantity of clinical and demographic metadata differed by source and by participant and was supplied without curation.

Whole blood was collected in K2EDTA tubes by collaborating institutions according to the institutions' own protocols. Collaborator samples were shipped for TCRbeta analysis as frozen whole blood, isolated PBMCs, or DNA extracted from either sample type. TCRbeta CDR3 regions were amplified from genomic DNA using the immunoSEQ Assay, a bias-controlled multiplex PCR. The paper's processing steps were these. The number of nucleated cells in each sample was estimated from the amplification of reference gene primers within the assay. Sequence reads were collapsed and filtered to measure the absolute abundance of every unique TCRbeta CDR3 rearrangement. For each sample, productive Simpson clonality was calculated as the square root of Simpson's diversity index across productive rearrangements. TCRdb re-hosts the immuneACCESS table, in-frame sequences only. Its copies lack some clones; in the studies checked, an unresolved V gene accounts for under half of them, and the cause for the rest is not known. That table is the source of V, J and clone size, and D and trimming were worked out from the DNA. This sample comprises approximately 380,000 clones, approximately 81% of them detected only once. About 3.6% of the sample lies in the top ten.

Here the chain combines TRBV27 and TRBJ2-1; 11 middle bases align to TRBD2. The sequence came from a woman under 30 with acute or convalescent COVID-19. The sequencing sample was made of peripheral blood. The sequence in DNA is TGTGCCAGCAGTTTAGCGGGTTCTAGCGGGAGGAATGAGCAGTTCTTC. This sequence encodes CASSLAGSSGRNEQFF.